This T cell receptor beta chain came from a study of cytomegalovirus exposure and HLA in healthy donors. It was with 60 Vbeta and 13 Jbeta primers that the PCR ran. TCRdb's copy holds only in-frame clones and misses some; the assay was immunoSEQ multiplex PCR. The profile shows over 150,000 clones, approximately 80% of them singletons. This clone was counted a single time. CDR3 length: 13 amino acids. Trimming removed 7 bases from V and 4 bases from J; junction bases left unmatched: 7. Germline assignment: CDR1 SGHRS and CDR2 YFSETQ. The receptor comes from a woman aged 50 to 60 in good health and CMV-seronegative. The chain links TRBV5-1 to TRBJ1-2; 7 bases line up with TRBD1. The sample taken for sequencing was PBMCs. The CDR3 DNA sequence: TGCGCCAGCCGACAGGGAACCACCTATGGCTACACCTTC. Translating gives CASRQGTTYGYTF.